This T cell receptor (beta chain) stems from a study of blood T cell repertoires in COVID-19. CDR3 length equals 10 residues. Trimming took off 8 bases at V and 6 bases at J, with 7 bases between the two ends. Germline loops: CDR1 MDHEN, CDR2 SYDVKM. Method: immunoSEQ multiplex PCR; TCRdb's copy keeps in-frame clones and lacks some. The table lists 300,000 to 350,000 clones, nearly 90% of them singletons. Each participant's cohort was designated according to participant-reported clinical history. The TCR sequence derives from a woman between 18 and 29 years old with acute COVID-19. The rearrangement links TRBV28 to TRBJ1-2, with D unclear. Sequencing was carried out using PBMCs or T cells enriched from blood (not recorded which). As DNA, the CDR3 is TGTGCCAGCTTTTTAAATGGCTACACCTTC. It encodes CASFLNGYTF.